This note documents a single T cell receptor (beta chain) sequence. What it binds is not known. This specimen belongs to a study of radiotherapy plus CTLA-4 blockade in lung cancer. General study results and limits: With interferon-beta, early dynamics of blood T cell clones were reported to best predict response.

The repertoire was sequenced with immunoSEQ multiplex PCR; TCRdb's copy has only in-frame clones and lacks some. Of 45,000 to 55,000 clones in the sample, approximately 86% were seen once. Patients with chemo-refractory metastatic non-small-cell lung cancer received focal radiation plus CTLA-4 blockade with ipilimumab. Sequences were derived from peripheral blood, sampled from a patient treated with radiotherapy plus ipilimumab. The clonotype originates from a human donor with non-small cell lung cancer that progressed on radiotherapy plus ipilimumab. Some clones in this sample may be carry-over from other donors' samples.

The CDR3 protein is CASDRPPNEKLFF. CDR3 nucleotides: TGTGCCTCCGACAGACCACCTAATGAAAAACTGTTTTTT. V is TRBV19 and J is TRBJ1-4; the D gene is possibly TRBD1 (5 bases). V dropped 11 bases and J dropped 3 bases, with 13 bases sitting between them. CDR1 LNHDA and CDR2 SQIVND come from the germline V gene (reference sequence). There are 13 residues in the CDR3.